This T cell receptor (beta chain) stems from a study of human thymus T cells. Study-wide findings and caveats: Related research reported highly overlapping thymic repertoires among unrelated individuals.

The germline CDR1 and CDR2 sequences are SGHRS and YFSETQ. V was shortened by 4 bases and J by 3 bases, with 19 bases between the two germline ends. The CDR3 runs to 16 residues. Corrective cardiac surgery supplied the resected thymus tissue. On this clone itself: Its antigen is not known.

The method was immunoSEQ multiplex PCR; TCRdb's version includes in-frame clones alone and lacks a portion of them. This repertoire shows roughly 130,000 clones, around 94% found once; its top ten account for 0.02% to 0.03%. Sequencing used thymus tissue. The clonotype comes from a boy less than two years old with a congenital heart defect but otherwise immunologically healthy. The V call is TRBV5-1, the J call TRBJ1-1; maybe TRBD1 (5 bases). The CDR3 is CASSGVGGKKDTEAFF. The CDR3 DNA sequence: TGCGCCAGCAGCGGGGTTGGGGGAAAGAAGGACACTGAAGCTTTCTTT.